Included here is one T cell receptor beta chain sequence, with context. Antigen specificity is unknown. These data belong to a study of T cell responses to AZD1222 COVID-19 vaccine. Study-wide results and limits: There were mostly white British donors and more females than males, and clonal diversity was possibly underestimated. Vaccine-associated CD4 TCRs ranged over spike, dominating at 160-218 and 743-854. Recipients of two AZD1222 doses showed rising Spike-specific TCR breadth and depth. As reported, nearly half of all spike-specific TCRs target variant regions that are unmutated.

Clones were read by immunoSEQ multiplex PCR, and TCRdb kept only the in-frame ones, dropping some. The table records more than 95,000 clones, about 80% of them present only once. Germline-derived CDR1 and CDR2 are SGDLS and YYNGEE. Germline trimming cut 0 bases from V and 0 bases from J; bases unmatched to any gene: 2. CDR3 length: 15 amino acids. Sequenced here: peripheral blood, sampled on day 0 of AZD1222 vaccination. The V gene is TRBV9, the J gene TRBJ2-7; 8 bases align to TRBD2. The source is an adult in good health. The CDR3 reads CASSVAGGPSYEQYF. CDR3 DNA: TGTGCCAGCAGCGTAGCGGGGGGGCCCTCCTACGAGCAGTACTTC.